This passage covers 15 T cell receptor beta chains from one sample sequenced in a study of blood T cell repertoires in COVID-19. Sequencing was performed with immunoSEQ multiplex PCR; in TCRdb, only in-frame clones are kept and a portion is missing. The sample yields about 140,000 clones, roughly 80% seen once. Sequencing was performed on PBMCs or T cells enriched from blood (not recorded which). The receptors were gathered from a woman aged 18-35 years who had been exposed to COVID-19.

The sample holds one count of this clone. The CDR3 DNA follows: TGTGCCAGCACACATAGCGGGGGGCCTGACAATGAGCAGTTCTTC. Translating gives CASTHSGGPDNEQFF. V and J are TRBV2 and TRBJ2-1; 10 nucleotides line up with TRBD2. V gave up 7 bases and J gave up 5 bases; unmatched junction bases: 8. The germline V gene has CDR1 SNHLY and CDR2 FYNNEI. CDR3 length equals 15 residues.

This chain links TRBV25-1 with TRBJ2-5, with a weak D call TRBD1 (5 bases). Trimming cost V 3 bases and J 2 bases, with 10 bases left between them. In germline, CDR1 is MGHDK, CDR2 SYGVNS. This CDR3 contains 14 residues. CDR3 coding DNA: TGTGCCAGCAGTGACAGGGTTGGGCAAGAGACCCAGTACTTC. The encoded protein is CASSDRVGQETQYF.

Concerning this clone itself: At one boundary the junction diverges from the germline segment, which might be a read error. V is TRBV28 and J is TRBJ1-4; D unclear. CDR1 is MDHEN and CDR2 is SYDVKM in the germline V gene. The CDR3 has 12 amino acids. The CDR3 bases are TGTGCCAGCAGTTACCCTGGGCAGGTTCGGTCTTTT. This encodes CASSYPGQVRSF.

This chain joins TRBV28 and TRBJ2-1, with 7 bases fitting TRBD1. Germline values: CDR1 MDHEN, CDR2 SYDVKM. The CDR3 covers 13 residues. V lost 4 bases to trimming and J lost 7 bases; unmatched junction nucleotides: 4. This CDR3 reads CASSSTGTNEQFF. In nucleotides, the CDR3 is TGTGCCAGCAGTTCGACAGGGACGAATGAGCAGTTCTTC.

The chain carries TRBV9 and TRBJ2-3; D gene unclear. The CDR3 runs to 14 residues. In germline, CDR1 is SGDLS, CDR2 YYNGEE. V gave up 0 bases and J gave up 6 bases, with 11 bases separating them. CDR3 DNA: TGTGCCAGCAGCGTAGAGGCGAGGCGGGATACGCAGTATTTT. It is translated as CASSVEARRDTQYF.

The chain combines TRBV6-5 with TRBJ2-7, with 9 bases aligning to TRBD2. The germline gives CDR1 MNHEY, CDR2 SVGAGI. The CDR3 loop spans 14 amino acids. V gave up 6 bases and J gave up 6 bases; unmatched junction bases: 9. In DNA, the CDR3 is TGTGCCAGCAGGTACGGACTAGCGCACGGCGAGCAGTACTTC. Protein sequence: CASRYGLAHGEQYF.

The rearrangement joins TRBV7-2 to TRBJ1-5; 9 bases map to TRBD1. The germline CDR1 and CDR2 sequences are SGHTA and FQGNSA. The V and J ends lost 7 bases and 6 bases, in that order; junction bases with no gene match: 4. This CDR3 is built from 13 residues. The CDR3 DNA is TGTGCCAGCAACAGGGGGCATGGTCAGCCCCAGCATTTT. Its protein product is CASNRGHGQPQHF.

This clone turned up a few times. The CDR3 region is CASIDRQTEAFF. The CDR3 DNA is TGTGCCAGCATCGACAGGCAAACTGAAGCTTTCTTT. This chain links TRBV28 with TRBJ1-1; weak D call: TRBD1 (6 bases). The V gene's germline CDR1 is MDHEN and CDR2 SYDVKM. This CDR3 has 12 amino acids. With 7 bases removed from V and 5 bases from J, the gap between germline ends came to 11 bases. The full variable domain, completed using reference TRBV28 and TRBJ1-1, is DVKVTQSSRYLVKRTGEKVFLECVQDMDHENMFWYRQDPGLGLRLIYFSYDVKMKEKGDIPEGYSVSREKKERFSLILESASTNQTSMYLCASIDRQTEAFFGQGTRLTVV.

The chain employs TRBV3-1 (or the pseudogene TRBV3-2) and TRBJ2-2, with 9 bases that match TRBD1. Germline trimming cut 10 bases from V and 1 base from J; bases unmatched to any gene: 25. The germline CDR1 and CDR2 sequences are LGHDT and YNNKEL (reference sequence). The CDR3 is 21 amino acids. Here the CDR3 reads CAISDRGRTAPKKQNTGELFF. CDR3 nucleotide sequence: TGTGCCATTTCGGACAGGGGAAGAACGGCCCCGAAGAAACAGAACACCGGGGAGCTGTTTTTT.

The CDR3 reads CASSLVGASNQPQHF. In DNA form, the CDR3 reads TGTGCCAGCAGCTTAGTGGGAGCTAGCAATCAGCCCCAGCATTTT. The rearrangement joins TRBV7-2 to TRBJ1-5; unclear D gene. The CDR3 loop spans 15 amino acids. Germline V gene lookup returns CDR1 SGHTA and CDR2 FQGNSA. V lost 1 base and J 0 bases, leaving 7 bases between the germline ends.

The chain recombines TRBV6-5 with TRBJ2-1; maybe TRBD2 (5 bases). This CDR3 comprises 15 residues. V gave up 6 bases and J gave up 1 base, with 13 bases separating them. Germline CDR1 reads MNHEY; CDR2 reads SVGAGI. The CDR3 is CASRAAPGSYNEQFF. The DNA of the CDR3 is TGTGCCAGCAGAGCCGCCCCGGGATCCTACAATGAGCAGTTCTTC.

The gene calls are TRBV5-1 and TRBJ2-7; the match to TRBD1 covers 12 bases. The CDR3 runs 14 residues. CDR1 SGHRS and CDR2 YFSETQ come from the germline V gene. With V trimmed by 7 bases and J by 2 bases, 4 bases remained unmatched. CDR3 DNA sequence: TGCGCCAGCGGGACAGGGGGCAGGACCTACGAGCAGTACTTC. It specifies CASGTGGRTYEQYF.

The CDR3 region is CASRPTGGADTQYF. The CDR3 DNA reads as TGTGCCAGCAGGCCTACAGGGGGCGCGGATACGCAGTATTTT. The chain has TRBV4-2 and TRBJ2-3; TRBD1 agrees at 9 bases. The CDR3 runs to 14 residues. The trim removed 6 bases at V and 6 bases at J, leaving 7 bases unmatched. Looked up from germline, CDR1 is LGHNA and CDR2 is YNFKEQ.

The chain couples TRBV11-2 to TRBJ2-1; 11 positions agree with TRBD2. The junction had 7 bases not matched to a gene; V was cut back by 3 bases and J by 0 bases. The V gene's germline CDR1 is SGHAT and CDR2 FQNNGV. The CDR3 consists of 18 residues. The CDR3, as DNA: TGTGCCAGCAGCTTCCCTCTAGCGGGAGGACACTCCTACAATGAGCAGTTCTTC. Residues: CASSFPLAGGHSYNEQFF.

Only a few counts were recorded for this clone. The chain employs TRBV28 and TRBJ1-5; 11 bases map to TRBD1. CDR1 MDHEN and CDR2 SYDVKM come from the germline V gene. The CDR3 covers 18 residues. After removal of 3 bases from V and 7 bases from J, the junction contained 14 bases not matched to a gene. For the CDR3, the DNA is TGTGCCAGCAGTTTCCCCAAGAGGACAGGGGGCTTGAGGCAGCCCCAGCATTTT. Its protein product is CASSFPKRTGGLRQPQHF.